This entry is about one T cell receptor (beta chain). Its antigen remains unknown. Germline is not matched at one junction end, which may reflect a read error. This specimen belongs to a study of cytomegalovirus exposure and HLA in healthy donors. Study-wide background: Samples from HLA-typed donors yielded about 85 million unique TCRs in an early data release. Study results and caveats: The investigators catalogued 180 or so TCR beta chains as cytomegalovirus-associated. An observed cluster of highly shared sequence variants was recorded as a likely sequencing artifact.

CDR1 and CDR2 (germline): SEHNR, FQNEAQ (reference sequence). This CDR3 is 12 amino acids long. The PCR had 60 Vbeta and 13 Jbeta primers. TCRdb keeps only in-frame clones here, not all; method: immunoSEQ multiplex PCR. Of approximately 110,000 clones in the sample, approximately 80% were seen once. This clonotype originated in a man over 45 in good health and CMV-seronegative. V and J are TRBV7-9 and TRBJ2-7, with D perhaps TRBD1 (5 bases). The sequenced sample consisted of PBMCs. The CDR3 reads CSSSLGQGEQYF. CDR3 bases: TGTTCCAGCAGCTTAGGGCAGGGCGAGCAGTACTTC.